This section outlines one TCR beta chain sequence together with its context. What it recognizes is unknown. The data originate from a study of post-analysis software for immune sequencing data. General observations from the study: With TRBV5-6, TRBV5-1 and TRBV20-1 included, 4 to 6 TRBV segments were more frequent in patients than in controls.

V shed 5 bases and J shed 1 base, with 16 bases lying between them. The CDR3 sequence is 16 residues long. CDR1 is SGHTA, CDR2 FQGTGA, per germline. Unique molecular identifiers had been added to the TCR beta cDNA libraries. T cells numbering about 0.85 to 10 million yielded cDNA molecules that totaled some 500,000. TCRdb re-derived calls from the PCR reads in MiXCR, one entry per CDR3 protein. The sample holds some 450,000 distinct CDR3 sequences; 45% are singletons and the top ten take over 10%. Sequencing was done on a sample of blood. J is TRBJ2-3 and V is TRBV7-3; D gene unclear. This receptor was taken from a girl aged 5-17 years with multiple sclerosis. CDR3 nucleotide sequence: TGTGCCAGCAGCCCCACAGCCGGGTTGGGCACAGATACGCAGTATTTT. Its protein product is CASSPTAGLGTDTQYF. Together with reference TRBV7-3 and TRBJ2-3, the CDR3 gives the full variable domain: GAGVSQTPSNKVTEKGKYVELRCDPISGHTALYWYRQSLGQGPEFLIYFQGTGAADDSGLPNDRFFAVRPEGSVSTLKIQRTERGDSAVYLCASSPTAGLGTDTQYFGPGTRLTVL.